Listed below are T cell receptor beta chains from one sample, sequenced in a study of T-cell reconstitution after alpha-beta-depleted transplantation in children. Each CDR3 protein gets one entry after TCRdb re-called the PCR reads with MiXCR. The data hold 700,000 to 950,000 distinct CDR3 sequences, with around 17% observed a single time. The material was PBMCs, mostly from graft donor cells, obtained 360 days after TCRalphabeta/CD19-depleted stem cell transplant. These receptor sequences come from a male patient under 18 who had a stem cell transplant for acute lymphoblastic leukemia, so the T cells may come from the graft donor. The conserved cysteine and the conserved F or W are not part of the CDR3 here. D genes are given only for firm matches.

ASSRDQASTYEQY	TRBV4-1	TRBJ2-7	.
ASSWSIAGLVSGNEQF	TRBV4-1	TRBJ2-1	TRBD2
ASSFSPYNEQF	TRBV5-1	TRBJ2-1	.
ASSPRDRDYEQY	TRBV27	TRBJ2-7	TRBD1
ASSLDPLAGAFGEQF	TRBV5-1	TRBJ2-1	TRBD2
ASSQYLAGLETQY	TRBV9	TRBJ2-5	TRBD2
ASSLWGISTEAF	TRBV12-3/TRBV12-4	TRBJ1-1	.
AISEGSGGFLYEQY	TRBV10-3	TRBJ2-7	TRBD2
ASSFTRLYSNQPQH	TRBV12-3/TRBV12-4	TRBJ1-5	.
ASSVGGSGSYEQY	TRBV9	TRBJ2-7	.
SARDPDRPLETGELF	TRBV20-1	TRBJ2-2	.
ASSFTPSYEQY	TRBV7-6	TRBJ2-7	.
ASTLRIGEGETQY	TRBV12-3/TRBV12-4	TRBJ2-5	.
ATGLAGGEQETQY	TRBV15	TRBJ2-5	TRBD2
ASSFRLAGGLNEQF	TRBV12-3/TRBV12-4	TRBJ2-1	TRBD2
ASSLVGGAVNEQF	TRBV7-9	TRBJ2-1	.
ASSYSRRETQY	TRBV6-6	TRBJ2-5	.
ASYHSTVGVLSSGANVLT	TRBV27	TRBJ2-6	.
ASSSPSGSGNEQF	TRBV5-1	TRBJ2-1	TRBD2
ASSYEEYEQF	TRBV6-6	TRBJ2-1	.
SARTSGRIHEQF	TRBV20-1	TRBJ2-1	TRBD2
ASSLDLRGLQETQY	TRBV5-1	TRBJ2-5	TRBD1
SARGLGREQY	TRBV20-1	TRBJ2-7	TRBD2